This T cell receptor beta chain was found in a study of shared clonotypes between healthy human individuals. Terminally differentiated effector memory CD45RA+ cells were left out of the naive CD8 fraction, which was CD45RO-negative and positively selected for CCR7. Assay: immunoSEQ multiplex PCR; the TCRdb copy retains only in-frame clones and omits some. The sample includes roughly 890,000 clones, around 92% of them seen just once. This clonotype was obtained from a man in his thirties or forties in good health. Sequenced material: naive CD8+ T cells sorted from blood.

The CDR3 nucleotides are TGTGCCAGCAGCTTGGATGGGCAATTGAGGCGTGCAAACACTGAAGCTTTCTTT. It is translated as CASSLDGQLRRANTEAFF. The V and J genes are TRBV5-5 and TRBJ1-1, with no clear D. The ends were cut back, 0 bases at V and 2 bases at J, with 20 bases in the middle. In germline, CDR1 is SGHKS, CDR2 YYEKEE (reference sequence). The CDR3 runs 18 residues.